The present T cell receptor (beta chain) was sequenced within a study of blood T cell repertoires in COVID-19. Authors' data handling: Amplifying reference gene primers gave estimates of nucleated cell counts. The table came from immunoSEQ multiplex PCR; TCRdb's copy has only in-frame clones and leaves some out. V, J and clone size reflect that table, while D and trimming were determined from the DNA. The table includes under 200,000 clones, just under 90% detected once. This clone was found many times. The sample carries other DNA sequences with the same CDR3. Germline V gene sequence: CDR1 SQVTM, CDR2 ANQGSEA. CDR3 length: 14 residues.

The origin of this receptor is a woman in her seventies with COVID-19, enrolled during active disease. Sequenced: peripheral blood. The chain has TRBV29-1 and TRBJ2-5, with 7 bases lining up with TRBD2. CDR3: CRVGGLGGGETQYF. Written as DNA, the CDR3 is TGCCGGGTGGGGGGACTGGGGGGGGGAGAGACCCAGTACTTC.